The 11 T cell receptor beta chains given below trace back to one sample, sequenced in a study of CD8 T cells in Susac syndrome. Random-hexamer reverse transcription was applied to about 0.5 to 1 ug RNA. TCRdb re-called the immunoSEQ multiplex PCR reads with MiXCR, one entry per CDR3 protein. The repertoire holds 150,000 to 180,000 distinct CDR3 sequences, with approximately 95% as singletons. Sequencing used CD4+ T cells from PBMCs. These TCRs come from a human donor with Susac syndrome.

The table lists this clonotype with a count of one. The chain uses TRBV7-9 and TRBJ1-2, with D perhaps matching TRBD1 (6 bases). The length of the CDR3 is 13 residues. V lost 6 bases to trimming and J lost 8 bases, with 16 bases between them. Germline V CDR1 and CDR2: SEHNR, FQNEAQ (reference sequence). The DNA of the CDR3 is TGTGCCAGCAGTTCCAGTACAGGGACCGGCTACACCTTC. This gives the protein CASSSSTGTGYTF.

The chain joins TRBV18 to TRBJ2-5; D ambiguous. Germline assignment: CDR1 KGHSH and CDR2 LQKENI. This CDR3 comprises 13 residues. Trimming removed 3 bases at V and 0 bases at J, with 5 bases between. DNA for the CDR3: TGTGCCAGCTCACCCGCCGACCAAGAGACCCAGTACTTC. Amino acids: CASSPADQETQYF.

The rearrangement joins TRBV2 to TRBJ2-7; 12 nucleotides line up with TRBD2. The V segment lost 8 bases and the J segment 0 bases; nucleotides outside the gene matches: 5. Germline lookup yields CDR1 SNHLY and CDR2 FYNNEI. The CDR3 totals 15 residues. In nucleotides, the CDR3 is TGTGCCAGCTCTACTAGCGGGGGGATCTCCTACGAGCAGTACTTC. Residues: CASSTSGGISYEQYF.

The rearrangement uses TRBV3-1 and TRBJ1-3, with unresolved D. Germline V gene sequence: CDR1 LGHDT, CDR2 YNNKEL (reference sequence). This CDR3 comprises 14 residues. V dropped 4 bases and J dropped 4 bases, with 11 bases sitting between them. CDR3 amino acids: CASSRRQEGNTIYF. CDR3 nucleotides: TGTGCCAGCAGCCGCCGGCAGGAGGGAAACACCATATATTTT.

The J gene is TRBJ2-1, the V gene TRBV27; no reliable D call. Germline V gives CDR1 MNHEY, CDR2 SMNVEV (reference sequence). The CDR3 runs to 14 residues. Trimming removed 9 bases at V and 6 bases at J, with 18 bases between. The CDR3 DNA is TGTGCCAGTCGTTATCACCCTTCATCCAATGAGCAGTTCTTC. This encodes CASRYHPSSNEQFF.

This clonotype has only one observation. The chain carries TRBV30 and TRBJ1-2, with 8 bases identical to TRBD1. Per germline, CDR1 GTSNPN and CDR2 SVGIG (reference sequence). Germline trimming cut 0 bases from V and 2 bases from J; bases unmatched to any gene: 11. CDR3 length: 17 residues. In DNA form, the CDR3 reads TGTGCCTGGAGTGTTTCCCTCCACGACAGGGGCAACTATGGCTACACCTTC. Amino acid sequence: CAWSVSLHDRGNYGYTF. Based on the CDR3 plus reference TRBV30 and TRBJ1-2, the full variable domain is SQTIHQWPATLVQPVGSPLSLECTVEGTSNPNLYWYRQAAGRGLQLLFYSVGIGQISSEVPQNLSASRPQDRQFILSSKKLLLSDSGFYLCAWSVSLHDRGNYGYTFGSGTRLTVV.

V is TRBV29-1 and J is TRBJ2-5, with TRBD1 as a possible D gene (6 bases). The V gene's germline CDR1 is SQVTM and CDR2 ANQGSEA. The CDR3 is 15 residues long. V lost 0 bases, J lost 5 bases, and 16 bases lay in between. The CDR3 sequence: CSVEDGRGGLETQYF. The CDR3 DNA reads TGCAGCGTTGAAGATGGCAGGGGTGGTCTGGAGACCCAGTACTTC.

The table lists this clonotype with a count of one. The chain links TRBV29-1 to TRBJ2-5; 8 bases are a match to TRBD1. The trim removed 4 bases at V and 4 bases at J, leaving 8 bases unmatched. CDR3 size: 14 residues. Germline V gene data show CDR1 as SQVTM and CDR2 as ANQGSEA. CDR3 residues: CSVVGGQGGETQYF. For the CDR3, the DNA is TGCAGCGTTGTAGGTGGACAGGGAGGAGAGACCCAGTACTTC.

The V and J genes are TRBV20-1 and TRBJ1-2; possibly TRBD1 for D (5 bases). Germline CDR1 reads DFQATT; CDR2 reads SNEGSKA (reference sequence). The CDR3 runs 14 residues. V was shortened by 4 bases and J by 7 bases, with 19 bases between the two germline ends. CDR3 amino acids: CSAIDKVLRGGYTF. The CDR3 DNA follows: TGCAGTGCTATCGATAAGGTTCTAAGGGGTGGCTACACCTTC.

This clonotype was seen a single time. The chain links TRBV3-1 to TRBJ2-7; possible D gene TRBD2, 5 bases. Germline V gives CDR1 LGHDT, CDR2 YNNKEL (reference sequence). The V gene lost 4 bases and the J gene lost 6 bases, with 19 bases spanning the gap. The CDR3 totals 15 residues. CDR3 sequence (DNA): TGTGCCAGCAGCCGATATGACATACAAAGCGGCGAGCAGTACTTC. Residues: CASSRYDIQSGEQYF.

The chain carries TRBV19 and TRBJ2-5, with D tentatively TRBD2 (6 bases). The germline V gene encodes CDR1 LNHDA and CDR2 SQIVND (reference sequence). The V gene lost 4 bases and the J gene lost 5 bases, with 14 bases spanning the gap. The CDR3 consists of 14 residues. The CDR3 DNA is TGTGCCAGTAGTAATCTAGCGAGGAAGGAGACCCAGTACTTC. Protein sequence: CASSNLARKETQYF. Full variable domain (outside the CDR3, taken from reference TRBV19 and TRBJ2-5): DGGITQSPKYLFRKEGQNVTLSCEQNLNHDAMYWYRQDPGQGLRLIYYSQIVNDFQKGDIAEGYSVSREKKESFPLTVTSAQKNPTAFYLCASSNLARKETQYFGPGTRLLVL.